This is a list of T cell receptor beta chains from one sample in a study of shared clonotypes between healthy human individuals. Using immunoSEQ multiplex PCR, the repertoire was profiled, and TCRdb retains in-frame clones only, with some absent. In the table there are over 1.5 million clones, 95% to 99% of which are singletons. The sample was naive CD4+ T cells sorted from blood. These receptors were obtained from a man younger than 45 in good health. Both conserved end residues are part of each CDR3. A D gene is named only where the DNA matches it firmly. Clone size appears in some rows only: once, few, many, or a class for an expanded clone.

cdr3_nt: TGTGCCAGCAGTCAAACACAGGAGCAAAAGAACTATGGCTACACCTTC; cdr3_aa: CASSQTQEQKNYGYTF; j_call: TRBJ1-2; v_call: TRBV6-6; d_call: -; clone_size: -
cdr3_nt: TGTGCCAGCAGCGTAGGTCAACACTACAATGAGCAGTTCTTC; cdr3_aa: CASSVGQHYNEQFF; j_call: TRBJ2-1; v_call: TRBV9; d_call: -; clone_size: -
cdr3_nt: TGTGCCAGCAGTGCCGGTGGGCGGCAGTTCTTC; cdr3_aa: CASSAGGRQFF; j_call: TRBJ2-1; v_call: TRBV2; d_call: -; clone_size: -
cdr3_nt: TGTGCCAGCAGCTTACCCCGGCCGACAGGGAGAAGCTCCTACGAGCAGTACTTC; cdr3_aa: CASSLPRPTGRSSYEQYF; j_call: TRBJ2-7; v_call: TRBV11-3; d_call: TRBD1; clone_size: -
cdr3_nt: TGTGCCAGCTCACCGAGGACAGGGGAGGAGACCCAGTACTTC; cdr3_aa: CASSPRTGEETQYF; j_call: TRBJ2-5; v_call: TRBV18; d_call: TRBD1; clone_size: -
cdr3_nt: TGTGCCAGTTCGACCCTGCCGGGAGACTACGAGCAGTACTTC; cdr3_aa: CASSTLPGDYEQYF; j_call: TRBJ2-7; v_call: TRBV19; d_call: -; clone_size: -
cdr3_nt: TGTGCCAGCAGCTCAAGAGGACGCAATGAGCAGTTCTTC; cdr3_aa: CASSSRGRNEQFF; j_call: TRBJ2-1; v_call: TRBV7-2; d_call: -; clone_size: -
cdr3_nt: TGTGCCAGCAGCTCCCGGAGTAGCGGGTTCTCCTACGAGCAGTACTTC; cdr3_aa: CASSSRSSGFSYEQYF; j_call: TRBJ2-7; v_call: TRBV11-2; d_call: TRBD2; clone_size: -
cdr3_nt: TGTGCCAGCAGCGGTGAGTCGGGGCCCAATGAGCAGTTCTTC; cdr3_aa: CASSGESGPNEQFF; j_call: TRBJ2-1; v_call: TRBV9; d_call: -; clone_size: -
cdr3_nt: TGTGCCAGCAGCAGACAGAGCTCCTACAATGAGCAGTTCTTC; cdr3_aa: CASSRQSSYNEQFF; j_call: TRBJ2-1; v_call: TRBV6-1; d_call: -; clone_size: -
cdr3_nt: TGTGCCAGCACCCAAATAGTTTTCCCCTACGAGCAGTACTTC; cdr3_aa: CASTQIVFPYEQYF; j_call: TRBJ2-7; v_call: TRBV28; d_call: -; clone_size: -
cdr3_nt: TGTGCCAGCAGCAGGGGGGTCCAAGAGACCCAGTACTTC; cdr3_aa: CASSRGVQETQYF; j_call: TRBJ2-5; v_call: TRBV11-2; d_call: -; clone_size: -
cdr3_nt: TGTGCCATCACCGGGACAGGGGGCGGCGAGCAGTTCTTC; cdr3_aa: CAITGTGGGEQFF; j_call: TRBJ2-1; v_call: TRBV10-3; d_call: TRBD1; clone_size: -
cdr3_nt: TGTGCCAGCACCCAGGGGGGTAGGCAGACCCAGTACTTC; cdr3_aa: CASTQGGRQTQYF; j_call: TRBJ2-5; v_call: TRBV28; d_call: -; clone_size: -
cdr3_nt: TGTGCCACCGCAAACCCCTCTGGGGCCAACGTCCTGACTTTC; cdr3_aa: CATANPSGANVLTF; j_call: TRBJ2-6; v_call: TRBV6-5; d_call: -; clone_size: -
cdr3_nt: TGTGCCAGCGGGACGAACACCGGGGAGCTGTTTTTT; cdr3_aa: CASGTNTGELFF; j_call: TRBJ2-2; v_call: TRBV27; d_call: -; clone_size: -
cdr3_nt: TGTGCCAGCAGTCCGATTGGGGCAGAGAACTACGAGCAGTACTTC; cdr3_aa: CASSPIGAENYEQYF; j_call: TRBJ2-7; v_call: TRBV2; d_call: -; clone_size: -
cdr3_nt: TGTGCCAGCAGCTTGGCCCGTTACGATACGCAGTATTTT; cdr3_aa: CASSLARYDTQYF; j_call: TRBJ2-3; v_call: TRBV5-4; d_call: -; clone_size: -
cdr3_nt: TGTGCCAGCAGCGTAGCTCAGGGGGACGGTTCCGGCTACACCTTC; cdr3_aa: CASSVAQGDGSGYTF; j_call: TRBJ1-2; v_call: TRBV9; d_call: TRBD1; clone_size: -
cdr3_nt: TGTGCCAGCTCGGGTGGGGGCACAGATACGCAGTATTTT; cdr3_aa: CASSGGGTDTQYF; j_call: TRBJ2-3; v_call: TRBV9; d_call: -; clone_size: -
cdr3_nt: TGTGCCAGCAGCGCGGACGACGGACGGGCTGAAGCTTTCTTT; cdr3_aa: CASSADDGRAEAFF; j_call: TRBJ1-1; v_call: TRBV7-9; d_call: -; clone_size: -
cdr3_nt: TGTGCCAGCAGCCGCGGGACGGCCCTCTACGAGCAGTACTTC; cdr3_aa: CASSRGTALYEQYF; j_call: TRBJ2-7; v_call: TRBV6-5; d_call: -; clone_size: -
cdr3_nt: TGTGCCAGCTCACTCCGCGTCGGGACAGGTGTCAATCAGCCCCAGCATTTT; cdr3_aa: CASSLRVGTGVNQPQHF; j_call: TRBJ1-5; v_call: TRBV18; d_call: TRBD1; clone_size: -
cdr3_nt: TGCGCCAGCAGCTTGGAGGCTAGCGGGACCGGGGAGCTGTTTTTT; cdr3_aa: CASSLEASGTGELFF; j_call: TRBJ2-2; v_call: TRBV5-1; d_call: TRBD2; clone_size: -
cdr3_nt: TGTGCCAGCAGGCTAACTAGCGGGAGGGCCAATGAGCAGTTCTTC; cdr3_aa: CASRLTSGRANEQFF; j_call: TRBJ2-1; v_call: TRBV7-9; d_call: TRBD2; clone_size: once
cdr3_nt: TGTGCCAGCAGCCAAGAGTGGGGGACTGCCTACGAGCAGTACTTC; cdr3_aa: CASSQEWGTAYEQYF; j_call: TRBJ2-7; v_call: TRBV4-2; d_call: -; clone_size: -
cdr3_nt: TGTGCCAGCAGTTTCGGACTCCCGGGCACCGGGGAGCTGTTTTTT; cdr3_aa: CASSFGLPGTGELFF; j_call: TRBJ2-2; v_call: TRBV28; d_call: -; clone_size: -
cdr3_nt: TGCGCCAGCAGCTTGGCCAGGGGGTTGCGGACCTACAATGAGCAGTTCTTC; cdr3_aa: CASSLARGLRTYNEQFF; j_call: TRBJ2-1; v_call: TRBV5-1; d_call: TRBD1; clone_size: -
cdr3_nt: TGTGCCAGCAGTAAGGGGGCGCTGGGGGCCAACGTCCTGACTTTC; cdr3_aa: CASSKGALGANVLTF; j_call: TRBJ2-6; v_call: TRBV5-6; d_call: TRBD1; clone_size: -
cdr3_nt: TGTGCCAGCAGGGGCACACGGAACTATGGCTACACCTTC; cdr3_aa: CASRGTRNYGYTF; j_call: TRBJ1-2; v_call: TRBV28; d_call: -; clone_size: -
cdr3_nt: TGTGCCAGCACCTCGCCGGGCACAGATACGCAGTATTTT; cdr3_aa: CASTSPGTDTQYF; j_call: TRBJ2-3; v_call: TRBV28; d_call: -; clone_size: once
cdr3_nt: TGTGCCAGTAGTATTCGGGGCGGGAACACTGAAGCTTTCTTT; cdr3_aa: CASSIRGGNTEAFF; j_call: TRBJ1-1; v_call: TRBV19; d_call: -; clone_size: -
cdr3_nt: TGTGCCAGCAGCTTAGACGGGGCATACACCGGGGAGCTGTTTTTT; cdr3_aa: CASSLDGAYTGELFF; j_call: TRBJ2-2; v_call: TRBV7-2; d_call: -; clone_size: -
cdr3_nt: TGTGCCAGCAGTGACGGACCGCCTGGAAACACCATATATTTT; cdr3_aa: CASSDGPPGNTIYF; j_call: TRBJ1-3; v_call: TRBV2; d_call: -; clone_size: -
cdr3_nt: TGTGCCAGCAGTTTTCGACCGACCTACGAGCAGTACTTC; cdr3_aa: CASSFRPTYEQYF; j_call: TRBJ2-7; v_call: TRBV27; d_call: -; clone_size: -
cdr3_nt: TGTGCCAGTACCCCGGGACAGACGAACACCGGGGAGCTGTTTTTT; cdr3_aa: CASTPGQTNTGELFF; j_call: TRBJ2-2; v_call: TRBV19; d_call: TRBD1; clone_size: -
cdr3_nt: TGTGCCAGCAGCTTGCCCACGTGGGGGAGCGGAGAAAACACCGGGGAGCTGTTTTTT; cdr3_aa: CASSLPTWGSGENTGELFF; j_call: TRBJ2-2; v_call: TRBV5-4; d_call: -; clone_size: -
cdr3_nt: TGTGCCAGTAGTCTGGGACAGGGGGCCACCTTC; cdr3_aa: CASSLGQGATF; j_call: TRBJ1-2; v_call: TRBV19; d_call: TRBD1; clone_size: -
cdr3_nt: TGTGCCTGGAGTGTACTCGGGGGGCGATACAATGAGCAGTTCTTC; cdr3_aa: CAWSVLGGRYNEQFF; j_call: TRBJ2-1; v_call: TRBV30; d_call: -; clone_size: -
cdr3_nt: TGTGCCAGCAGCCACTACCGGGACAGGGGGCGCTACGAGCAGTACTTC; cdr3_aa: CASSHYRDRGRYEQYF; j_call: TRBJ2-7; v_call: TRBV5-4; d_call: TRBD1; clone_size: -
cdr3_nt: TGTGCCAGCAGCCTAACCGTAGCGGGAGGATCGGAGACCCAGTACTTC; cdr3_aa: CASSLTVAGGSETQYF; j_call: TRBJ2-5; v_call: TRBV7-9; d_call: TRBD2; clone_size: -
cdr3_nt: TGCGCCAGCAGCCAGAGGGACAGCTCCTACGAGCAGTACTTC; cdr3_aa: CASSQRDSSYEQYF; j_call: TRBJ2-7; v_call: TRBV4-3; d_call: TRBD1; clone_size: once
cdr3_nt: TGTGCCAGCAGCGATCTAGCGGAGAACACCGGGGAGCTGTTTTTT; cdr3_aa: CASSDLAENTGELFF; j_call: TRBJ2-2; v_call: TRBV9; d_call: TRBD2; clone_size: -
cdr3_nt: TGTGCCAGCAGCTTTAGACCGGGGTTGGGGACAGATACGCAGTATTTT; cdr3_aa: CASSFRPGLGTDTQYF; j_call: TRBJ2-3; v_call: TRBV7-6; d_call: -; clone_size: -
cdr3_nt: TGTGCCAGTAGTACTCTAGCGGCTAACACAGATACGCAGTATTTT; cdr3_aa: CASSTLAANTDTQYF; j_call: TRBJ2-3; v_call: TRBV19; d_call: TRBD2; clone_size: -
cdr3_nt: TGTGCCAGCATTCCAGCAGGCGGGACCCATCCGTACGATTACAATGAGCAGTTCTTC; cdr3_aa: CASIPAGGTHPYDYNEQFF; j_call: TRBJ2-1; v_call: TRBV2; d_call: -; clone_size: -
cdr3_nt: TGTGCCAGTAGTGCGATTGGGACAGCCATCTACGAGCAGTACTTC; cdr3_aa: CASSAIGTAIYEQYF; j_call: TRBJ2-7; v_call: TRBV19; d_call: TRBD1; clone_size: -
cdr3_nt: TGTGCCACCAGCAGAGACAGGGGGGTTGCTGAAGCTTTCTTT; cdr3_aa: CATSRDRGVAEAFF; j_call: TRBJ1-1; v_call: TRBV15; d_call: TRBD1; clone_size: -